Below are 27 T cell receptor beta chains sequenced from a single sample in a study of cytomegalovirus exposure and HLA in healthy donors. Primers: 60 Vbeta forward and 13 Jbeta reverse. Using immunoSEQ multiplex PCR, the repertoire was profiled, and TCRdb retains in-frame clones only, with some absent. Counted here are over 150,000 clones, roughly 70% occurring once; the ten biggest clones make up around 3%. The sequenced sample consisted of PBMCs. The receptor set was obtained from a male donor in good health and CMV-seronegative.

The sample holds one count of this clone. The V call is TRBV12-5, the J call TRBJ2-1; 15 bases are shared with TRBD2. CDR1 and CDR2 from the germline V gene are LGHNT and FRNRAP. V lost 2 bases to trimming and J lost 13 bases; unmatched junction nucleotides: 18. CDR3 size: 19 residues. CDR3: CASGLISRGGLAGGGIQFF. Written as DNA, the CDR3 is TGTGCTAGTGGTTTGATTTCCCGTGGGGGACTAGCGGGGGGCGGGATACAGTTCTTC.

The chain couples TRBV4-3 to TRBJ2-1; 10 nucleotides line up with TRBD2. With 0 bases clipped from V and 7 bases from J, the junction kept 6 bases outside the gene matches. Germline V gene lookup returns CDR1 LGHNA and CDR2 YSLEER. The CDR3 totals 16 residues. The CDR3, as DNA: TGCGCCAGCAGCCAAGATTTGCCTAGCGGGGGTAATGAGCAGTTCTTC. Translation gives CASSQDLPSGGNEQFF.

V usage is TRBV6-4 and J usage is TRBJ2-3, with TRBD1 as a possible D gene (5 bases). Germline loops: CDR1 MRHNA, CDR2 SNTAGT. The V end was cut by 3 bases, the J end by 2 bases, with 12 bases between. This CDR3 comprises 15 residues. CDR3 region: CASSDVGAVTDTQYF. In DNA, the CDR3 is TGTGCCAGCAGTGATGTAGGGGCTGTCACAGATACGCAGTATTTT.

The V and J genes are TRBV27 and TRBJ2-7, with TRBD1 identical over 8 bases. Germline lookup yields CDR1 MNHEY and CDR2 SMNVEV (reference sequence). Unmatched junction bases numbered 21, after V lost 6 bases and J lost 5 bases. The CDR3 length is 18 residues. The CDR3 spells CASSLSYTGTGKWDEQYF. In nucleotides, the CDR3 is TGTGCCAGCAGCCTTAGCTATACCGGGACAGGCAAGTGGGACGAGCAGTACTTC.

The chain combines TRBV6-5 with TRBJ1-5; 9 nucleotides line up with TRBD1. Germline assignment: CDR1 MNHEY and CDR2 SVGAGI. The V gene end was trimmed by 5 bases and the J gene end by 7 bases; junction bases not matched to a gene: 6. CDR3 size: 14 residues. The CDR3 region has the DNA TGTGCCAGCAGTAACCGGGACAGGGAACAGCCCCAGCATTTT. Translation gives CASSNRDREQPQHF.

The rearrangement joins TRBV6-5 to TRBJ1-6; D gene ambiguous. Germline values: CDR1 MNHEY, CDR2 SVGAGI. The V end was cut by 4 bases, the J end by 3 bases, with 10 bases between. The CDR3 consists of 15 residues. In nucleotides, the CDR3 is TGTGCCAGCAGTTTTCGGGGTAACTATAATTCACCCCTCCACTTT. Protein product: CASSFRGNYNSPLHF.

The chain has TRBV7-8 and TRBJ2-1, with 8 bases identical to TRBD2. This CDR3 spans 14 amino acids. Germline values: CDR1 SGHVS, CDR2 FQNEAQ. V dropped 6 bases and J dropped 3; count of bases not matched to a gene: 4. CDR3 region: CASSNLAGYNEQFF. The CDR3 DNA reads TGTGCCAGCAGTAATCTAGCGGGCTACAATGAGCAGTTCTTC.

This clone was counted a few times. The J gene is TRBJ1-3, the V gene TRBV5-1; a possible D gene is TRBD1 (5 bases). CDR3 length: 16 amino acids. Per the germline V gene, CDR1 is SGHRS and CDR2 is YFSETQ. The V end lost 4 bases, the J end lost 0 bases, and 14 bases lay between the germline ends. CDR3 residues: CASSTTQGSSGNTIYF. DNA of the CDR3: TGCGCCAGCAGCACAACGCAGGGTTCCTCTGGAAACACCATATATTTT. Full variable domain (remainder filled in from reference TRBV5-1 and TRBJ1-3): KAGVTQTPRYLIKTRGQQVTLSCSPISGHRSVSWYQQTPGQGLQFLFEYFSETQRNKGNFPGRFSGRQFSNSRSEMNVSTLELGDSALYLCASSTTQGSSGNTIYFGEGSWLTVV.

The genes are TRBV30 and TRBJ2-6; D is unclear. This CDR3 region has 14 residues. The germline V and J ends were trimmed by 4 bases and 0 bases, with 7 bases remaining between them. Germline V gene data show CDR1 as GTSNPN and CDR2 as SVGIG (reference sequence). The chain's CDR3 is CAWTRVSGANVLTF. The CDR3 DNA sequence: TGTGCCTGGACACGGGTCTCTGGGGCCAACGTCCTGACTTTC. Using reference TRBV30 and TRBJ2-6 for the parts outside the CDR3, the full variable domain is SQTIHQWPATLVQPVGSPLSLECTVEGTSNPNLYWYRQAAGRGLQLLFYSVGIGQISSEVPQNLSASRPQDRQFILSSKKLLLSDSGFYLCAWTRVSGANVLTFGAGSRLTVL.

This rearrangement joins TRBV30 to TRBJ1-3; 7 bases line up with TRBD1. Trimming took 1 base from V and 3 from J; bases not matched to a gene: 3. Germline V gene data show CDR1 as GTSNPN and CDR2 as SVGIG (reference sequence). The CDR3 has 14 amino acids. Written as DNA, the CDR3 is TGTGCCTGGAGTGGGGGACAGATTGGAAACACCATATATTTT. This translates into CAWSGGQIGNTIYF.

The chain joins TRBV10-3 to TRBJ1-1, with D unresolved. The V end lost 10 bases, the J end lost 5 bases, and 11 bases lay between the germline ends. Germline V CDR1 and CDR2: ENHRY, SYGVKD. This CDR3 has 11 residues. This CDR3 is CATQYRTEAFF. CDR3 DNA sequence: TGTGCCACCCAATACCGGACTGAAGCTTTCTTT.

The chain joins TRBV2 to TRBJ1-1; 7 bases agree with TRBD1. CDR1 is SNHLY, CDR2 FYNNEI, per germline. This CDR3 region has 14 residues. V lost 10 bases, J lost 2 bases, and 10 bases stayed unmatched. This chain's CDR3 is CATKRGLGNTEAFF. CDR3 coding DNA: TGTGCCACCAAAAGGGGGCTGGGAAACACTGAAGCTTTCTTT. The whole variable domain, remainder taken from reference TRBV2 and TRBJ1-1, is EPEVTQTPSHQVTQMGQEVILRCVPISNHLYFYWYRQILGQKVEFLVSFYNNEISEKSEIFDDQFSVERPDGSNFTLKIRSTKLEDSAMYFCATKRGLGNTEAFFGQGTRLTVV.

Comments on this clone: Its ends do not fully match the called genes, so a read error is possible. V gene TRBV6-6 combines with J gene TRBJ2-5, with no clear D. The DNA end is more similar to TRBJ2-7, so the J call may be wrong. Germline-derived CDR1 and CDR2 are MNHNY and SVGAGI (reference sequence). The CDR3 has 12 residues. CDR3 region: CASSPPSHEQYF. CDR3 nucleotides: TGTGCCAGCAGTCCCCCCTCCCACGAGCAGTACTTC.

The chain employs TRBV10-2 and TRBJ2-7; 14 bases map to TRBD2. CDR3 length equals 17 residues. With V trimmed by 3 bases and J by 3 bases, 7 bases remained unmatched. Germline loops: CDR1 WSHSY, CDR2 SAAADI. CDR3 DNA: TGCGCCAGCAGTGAAAGGACTAGCGGGAGGAATTTCTACGAGCAGTACTTC. Protein sequence: CASSERTSGRNFYEQYF.

The gene calls are TRBV28 and TRBJ1-5; the D is unclear. There are 14 residues in the CDR3. Germline V lookup: CDR1 MDHEN, CDR2 SYDVKM. V was cut by 2 bases and J by 2 bases, with 7 bases left in between. The CDR3 loop reads CASSLVTGNQPQHF. In nucleotides, the CDR3 is TGTGCCAGCAGTTTAGTTACGGGCAATCAGCCCCAGCATTTT.

A few counts support this clone. This chain links TRBV28 with TRBJ2-7; 9 bases align to TRBD2. The CDR3 extends over 17 amino acids. Germline values: CDR1 MDHEN, CDR2 SYDVKM. V lost 5 bases and J lost 2; bases outside the gene matches: 13. CDR3 region: CASSPPGLAGATYEQYF. The DNA for the CDR3 is TGTGCCAGCAGTCCCCCGGGGTTAGCGGGAGCAACCTACGAGCAGTACTTC.

A remark on this clone: The junction does not match germline at one end; this may be a read error. The V and J genes are TRBV7-9 and TRBJ2-1; D possibly corresponds to TRBD2 (6 bases). CDR3 size: 15 residues. Per the germline V gene, CDR1 is SEHNR and CDR2 is FQNEAQ (reference sequence). The CDR3 DNA follows: TGTGCCAGCAGCTTAGAGGGATACTGGCAGGAGGGGCGGGTCTTC. Amino acid sequence: CASSLEGYWQEGRVF.

J is TRBJ2-1 and V is TRBV9; 9 bases are a match to TRBD1. The CDR3 totals 15 residues. Germline trimming cut 5 bases from V and 0 bases from J; bases unmatched to any gene: 3. The germline gives CDR1 SGDLS, CDR2 YYNGEE. CDR3 sequence: CASSGQGYSYNEQFF. DNA for the CDR3: TGTGCCAGCAGTGGACAGGGGTACTCCTACAATGAGCAGTTCTTC.

The V gene is TRBV7-2, the J gene TRBJ1-5; a possible D gene is TRBD1 (5 bases). V lost 5 bases to trimming and J lost 4 bases, with 12 bases between them. Looked up from germline, CDR1 is SGHTA and CDR2 is FQGNSA. The CDR3 covers 14 residues. CDR3 protein: CASSPRVGNQPQHF. The CDR3 DNA is TGTGCCAGCAGCCCCAGGGTCGGGAATCAGCCCCAGCATTTT.

The chain couples TRBV6-6 to TRBJ1-5; D is possibly TRBD1 (6 bases). The germline V gene encodes CDR1 MNHNY and CDR2 SVGAGI (reference sequence). Between the trimmed V and J ends, which lost 2 bases and 6 bases, there was a span of 11 bases. There are 14 residues in the CDR3. The CDR3 protein is CASSYGGAGQPQHF. DNA of the CDR3: TGTGCCAGCAGTTACGGGGGGGCCGGTCAGCCCCAGCATTTT.

This rearrangement joins TRBV30 to TRBJ1-2, with D possibly TRBD1 on 5 matching bases. The V gene's germline CDR1 is GTSNPN and CDR2 SVGIG (reference sequence). The length of the CDR3 is 13 residues. Trimming pared 0 bases from V and 5 bases from J, leaving 10 bases between. CDR3 residues: CAWSVRQGYGYTF. CDR3 DNA: TGTGCCTGGAGTGTTCGGCAGGGTTATGGCTACACCTTC.

The CDR3 spells CASSHNRAGAFF. CDR3 nucleotide sequence: TGTGCCAGCAGCCACAACAGGGCCGGAGCTTTCTTT. This chain connects TRBV4-2 to TRBJ1-1; D might be TRBD1 (6 bases). The CDR3 is 12 residues long. The V gene's germline CDR1 is LGHNA and CDR2 YNFKEQ. Deletions cut 3 bases from V and 10 bases from J, with 12 bases between.

The rearrangement uses TRBV6-5 and TRBJ1-3; TRBD1 might be the D (5 bases). This CDR3 contains 14 residues. V was shortened by 6 bases and J by 0 bases, with 9 bases between the two germline ends. The germline V gene encodes CDR1 MNHEY and CDR2 SVGAGI. Written as DNA, the CDR3 is TGTGCCAGCAGCCTGACAGTCTCTGGAAACACCATATATTTT. Translation: CASSLTVSGNTIYF.

This clone has more than one count but fewer than ten. This chain uses TRBV30 with TRBJ1-1, with a tentative D call TRBD1 (6 bases). The CDR3 extends over 15 amino acids. V shed 5 bases and J shed 9 bases, with 25 bases lying between them. Germline CDR1 and CDR2: GTSNPN and SVGIG (reference sequence). CDR3 residues: CAWESTARGIQKAFF. The CDR3 bases are TGTGCCTGGGAATCGACAGCCAGGGGAATTCAGAAAGCTTTCTTT.

The DNA for the CDR3 is TGTGCCAGCAGCGGGGGACAGGGGTGGTGTGAAGCTTTCTTT. Translated, it gives CASSGGQGWCEAFF. The gene calls are TRBV2 and TRBJ1-1; 10 bases line up with TRBD1. The CDR3 has 14 residues. Germline CDR1 and CDR2: SNHLY and FYNNEI. The J segment lost 7 bases and the V segment lost 6 bases, leaving 8 bases of the junction unmatched.

The table lists this clone with a count of one. V usage is TRBV2 and J usage is TRBJ2-7; 8 bases agree with TRBD1. Germline loops: CDR1 SNHLY, CDR2 FYNNEI. Unmatched junction bases numbered 13, after V lost 7 bases and J lost 2 bases. The CDR3 covers 16 residues. CDR3 loop: CASTQTLDRDTYEQYF. The CDR3 bases are TGTGCCAGCACTCAGACGTTGGACAGGGACACCTACGAGCAGTACTTC.

The chain links TRBV7-9 to TRBJ1-4; a weak D match, TRBD1 (5 bases). CDR3 length: 16 residues. Between the trimmed V and J ends, which lost 3 bases and 2 bases, there was a span of 13 bases. Germline V gives CDR1 SEHNR, CDR2 FQNEAQ (reference sequence). The CDR3 DNA is TGTGCCAGCAGCTTCCGCAGGGTGGGGACTAATGAAAAACTGTTTTTT. Translated, it gives CASSFRRVGTNEKLFF.